These 18 T cell receptor beta chains originate from one sample sequenced in a study of T cell responses to AZD1222 COVID-19 vaccine. TCRdb's copy holds only in-frame clones and misses some; the assay was immunoSEQ multiplex PCR. The sample carries approximately 270,000 clones, around 92% recorded once. This specimen was peripheral blood, taken 28 days after the second AZD1222 dose. Source of these receptors: an adult who received the AZD1222 COVID-19 vaccine.

The chain couples TRBV18 to TRBJ1-2; a possible D gene is TRBD1 (6 bases). V lost 4 bases and J 4 bases, leaving 25 bases between the germline ends. This CDR3 spans 18 amino acids. CDR1 and CDR2 from the germline V gene are KGHSH and LQKENI. The CDR3 sequence is CASSRWGASGSKVYGYTF. DNA for the CDR3: TGTGCCAGCTCACGATGGGGGGCCTCAGGCTCGAAGGTCTATGGCTACACCTTC. Combining the CDR3 with reference TRBV18 and TRBJ1-2 gives the whole variable domain NAGVMQNPRHLVRRRGQEARLRCSPMKGHSHVYWYRQLPEEGLKFMVYLQKENIIDESGMPKERFSAEFPKEGPSILRIQQVVRGDSAAYFCASSRWGASGSKVYGYTFGSGTRLTVV.

About this clone itself: Other DNA sequences in this sample translate to the same CDR3. The chain is built from TRBV6-5 and TRBJ2-1, with D possibly TRBD1 on 6 matching bases. There are 13 residues in the CDR3. The germline V gene has CDR1 MNHEY and CDR2 SVGAGI. The V and J ends lost 8 bases and 6 bases respectively, with 14 bases between them. CDR3 in DNA: TGTGCCAGCTCTTATGGCAGGGGCAATGAGCAGTTCTTC. This sequence encodes CASSYGRGNEQFF.

The genes are TRBV7-9 and TRBJ2-5, with 8 bases fitting TRBD2. CDR3 length: 17 amino acids. Germline CDR1 is SEHNR and CDR2 is FQNEAQ (reference sequence). The ends lost 4 bases at V and 2 bases at J; junction bases unmatched: 12. The CDR3 DNA follows: TGTGCCAGCAGCTCTTTGTGGGTAGCGGGGTCACAAGAGACCCAGTACTTC. The encoded protein is CASSSLWVAGSQETQYF.

Comments on this clone: Other DNA sequences from this sample encode an identical CDR3 as well. The chain employs TRBV7-2 and TRBJ2-7, with TRBD2 matching over 12 bases. CDR1 SGHTA and CDR2 FQGNSA come from the germline V gene. This CDR3 has 14 amino acids. Losses at the gene ends were 5 bases for V and 4 bases for J; bases not matched to a gene: 3. CDR3 residues: CASSRTSGRYEQYF. The CDR3 nucleotides are TGTGCCAGCAGCCGTACTAGCGGGAGGTACGAGCAGTACTTC. The variable domain in full, completed from reference TRBV7-2 and TRBJ2-7, reads GAGVSQSPSNKVTEKGKDVELRCDPISGHTALYWYRQSLGQGLEFLIYFQGNSAPDKSGLPSDRFSAERTGGSVSTLTIQRTQQEDSAVYLCASSRTSGRYEQYFGPGTRLTVT.

The chain carries TRBV24-1 and TRBJ1-2, with D tentatively TRBD1 (5 bases). Between the trimmed V and J ends, which lost 6 bases and 5 bases, there was a span of 9 bases. The CDR3 is 12 residues long. Germline CDR1 KGHDR, CDR2 SFDVKD. In DNA form, the CDR3 reads TGTGCCACCAGTCAGGGTAGGTATGGCTACACCTTC. Protein sequence: CATSQGRYGYTF.

The chain joins TRBV9 to TRBJ2-2, with D tentatively TRBD1 or TRBD2 (5 bases each). The V gene's germline CDR1 is SGDLS and CDR2 YYNGEE. The length of the CDR3 is 16 residues. Trimming took off 4 bases at V and 4 bases at J, with 17 bases between the two ends. The CDR3: CASSPRDLRSTGELFF. CDR3 DNA sequence: TGTGCCAGCAGCCCCAGGGACCTGCGGAGCACCGGGGAGCTGTTTTTT. The whole variable domain, filled in from reference TRBV9 and TRBJ2-2, reads DSGVTQTPKHLITATGQRVTLRCSPRSGDLSVYWYQQSLDQGLQFLIQYYNGEERAKGNILERFSAQQFPDLHSELNLSSLELGDSALYFCASSPRDLRSTGELFFGEGSRLTVL.

The genes are TRBV3-1 (or the pseudogene TRBV3-2) and TRBJ2-4; D is perhaps TRBD2 (6 bases). V lost 6 bases, J lost 10 bases, and 13 bases lay in between. The CDR3 covers 12 residues. Germline loops: CDR1 LGHDT, CDR2 YNNKEL (reference sequence). The CDR3 loop reads CASSAGSRIQYF. The DNA of the CDR3 is TGTGCCAGCAGTGCGGGGAGTAGAATTCAGTACTTC.

The chain is built from TRBV12-3 or TRBV12-4 and TRBJ2-4; D is uncertain. The CDR3 sequence is 12 residues long. The V end lost 3 bases, the J end lost 6 bases, and 6 bases lay between the germline ends. This CDR3 reads CASSFRVNIQYF. CDR3 DNA: TGTGCCAGCAGTTTTAGGGTAAACATTCAGTACTTC.

The chain couples TRBV28 to TRBJ2-3; D is unresolved. The CDR3 length is 14 residues. V shed 4 bases and J shed 6 bases, with 14 bases lying between them. The germline CDR1 and CDR2 sequences are MDHEN and SYDVKM. DNA for the CDR3: TGTGCCAGCAGTTCCGGCCCCCTTTGGGATACGCAGTATTTT. Its protein is CASSSGPLWDTQYF.

The chain has TRBV3-1 (or the pseudogene TRBV3-2) and TRBJ2-6, with D perhaps matching TRBD2 (6 bases). The V end was cut by 4 bases, the J end by 1 base, with 8 bases between. This CDR3 has 15 amino acids. Germline lookup yields CDR1 LGHDT and CDR2 YNNKEL (reference sequence). The CDR3 loop is CASSRGASGANVLTF. The CDR3 nucleotides read TGTGCCAGCAGCCGCGGGGCGTCTGGGGCCAACGTCCTGACTTTC.

The chain combines TRBV29-1 with TRBJ1-5; TRBD1 might be the D (5 bases). Germline lookup yields CDR1 SQVTM and CDR2 ANQGSEA. With 7 bases removed from V and 0 bases from J, the gap between germline ends came to 10 bases. CDR3 size: 13 residues. Here the CDR3 reads CSDRTISNQPQHF. The DNA of the CDR3 is TGCAGCGATAGGACAATTAGCAATCAGCCCCAGCATTTT.

This chain links TRBV19 with TRBJ2-7; unclear D gene. Germline loops: CDR1 LNHDA, CDR2 SQIVND (reference sequence). The length of the CDR3 is 13 residues. Trimming removed 7 bases from V and 5 bases from J, with 15 bases in between. The CDR3 bases are TGTGCCAGTAAGGCAGCCAGCCCAGACGAGCAGTACTTC. Its translation: CASKAASPDEQYF.

The chain has TRBV27 and TRBJ2-6; D remains unclear. The CDR3 contains 14 residues. Germline CDR1 reads MNHEY; CDR2 reads SMNVEV (reference sequence). Trimming removed 2 bases at V and 3 bases at J, with 5 bases between. The DNA of the CDR3 is TGTGCCAGCAGTTTAGGGTTTGGGGCCAACGTCCTGACTTTC. It is translated as CASSLGFGANVLTF. Filled out from reference TRBV27 and TRBJ2-6, the complete variable domain reads EAQVTQNPRYLITVTGKKLTVTCSQNMNHEYMSWYRQDPGLGLRQIYYSMNVEVTDKGDVPEGYKVSRKEKRNFPLILESPSPNQTSLYFCASSLGFGANVLTFGAGSRLTVL.

This chain links TRBV28 with TRBJ2-3; a weak D match, TRBD1 (7 bases). V was shortened by 0 bases and J by 5 bases, with 15 bases between the two germline ends. The CDR3 is made up of 16 amino acids. The germline gives CDR1 MDHEN, CDR2 SYDVKM. CDR3 DNA: TGTGCCAGCAGTTTATGGGAGGGGGCCCGGGGAGATACGCAGTATTTT. It encodes CASSLWEGARGDTQYF.

This sequence joins TRBV3-1 (or the pseudogene TRBV3-2) and TRBJ2-1; D remains ambiguous. Germline V CDR1 and CDR2: LGHDT, YNNKEL (reference sequence). Trimming took off 4 bases at V and 3 bases at J, with 10 bases between the two ends. The CDR3 totals 14 residues. CDR3 loop: CASSPLSYYNEQFF. CDR3 DNA sequence: TGTGCCAGCAGCCCCCTGAGCTACTACAATGAGCAGTTCTTC.

The chain combines TRBV19 with TRBJ1-1; D is undetermined. The CDR3 totals 14 residues. The germline V gene has CDR1 LNHDA and CDR2 SQIVND (reference sequence). V was shortened by 4 bases and J by 3 bases, with 12 bases between the two germline ends. The CDR3 DNA reads TGTGCCAGTAGTAGAGACCGGTGGGACACTGAAGCTTTCTTT. Its translation: CASSRDRWDTEAFF.

The CDR3 nucleotides read TGCGCCAGCAGCTTGGCAGGCGACTCCTACGAGCAGTACTTC. It yields the protein CASSLAGDSYEQYF. This rearrangement joins TRBV5-1 to TRBJ2-7, with D uncertain. The germline V gene has CDR1 SGHRS and CDR2 YFSETQ. The CDR3 has 14 residues. Trimming cost V 0 bases and J 0 bases, with 7 bases left between them.

The chain carries TRBV7-2 and TRBJ1-2; 7 bases line up with TRBD1. The CDR3 consists of 14 residues. Losses at the gene ends were 3 bases for V and 2 bases for J; bases not matched to a gene: 3. The germline gives CDR1 SGHTA, CDR2 FQGNSA. The CDR3 nucleotides read TGTGCCAGCAGCTTGACAGGGAAGAACTATGGCTACACCTTC. The encoded protein is CASSLTGKNYGYTF.